The 20 T cell receptor beta chains reported below all come from one sample, sequenced in a study of T cell responses to AZD1222 COVID-19 vaccine (dated by TCRdb to the early 2020s). The sample's time point label, in plain terms: about 28 days (+/-7) after the second vaccine dose. Preparation of the library involved the immunoSEQ multiplex PCR assay. TCRdb limited this immuneACCESS table to in-frame rearrangements with V and J called. A share of clones is missing; checked studies link under half to unresolved V genes, and the rest is unexplained. In all, the sample holds around 180,000 clones, and approximately 90% of those were seen once. Of the sample, 25% to 30% is held by the ten largest clones. The source was peripheral blood, collected 28 days after the second AZD1222 dose. These receptor sequences come from an adult who received the AZD1222 COVID-19 vaccine.

The chain couples TRBV5-3 to TRBJ2-1; 8 positions match TRBD2. TRBV5-3 is given ORF status, its function remaining uncertain. The CDR3 is made up of 15 amino acids. V lost 3 bases and J lost 2; bases outside the gene matches: 4. The CDR3: CARSSGGVPYNEQFF. The CDR3 bases are TGTGCCAGAAGCTCGGGGGGGGTCCCCTACAATGAGCAGTTCTTC.

The chain links TRBV6-6 to TRBJ1-1, with TRBD1 identical over 7 bases. The CDR3 covers 12 residues. Unmatched junction bases numbered 4, after V lost 5 bases and J lost 7 bases. Germline V gene data show CDR1 as MNHNY and CDR2 as SVGAGI (reference sequence). In nucleotides, the CDR3 is TGTGCCAGCAGTCCAGGGGGTCGTGAAGCTTTCTTT. Protein: CASSPGGREAFF.

The genes are TRBV6-1 and TRBJ2-7; TRBD1 aligns across 7 bases. CDR1 is MNHNS, CDR2 SASEGT, per germline. Unmatched junction bases numbered 6, after V lost 3 bases and J lost 7 bases. CDR3 length equals 13 residues. The CDR3, as DNA: TGTGCCAGCAGTGAGGGACAGCCGAGGGAGCAGTACTTC. Its translation: CASSEGQPREQYF.

This chain uses TRBV5-6 with TRBJ1-1, with TRBD1 matching over 7 bases. The trim removed 0 bases at V and 0 bases at J, leaving 8 bases unmatched. The CDR3 contains 17 residues. Germline V gene sequence: CDR1 SGHDT, CDR2 YYEEEE. CDR3 residues: CASSLDRGGVMNTEAFF. In DNA, the CDR3 is TGTGCCAGCAGCTTGGACAGGGGAGGGGTTATGAACACTGAAGCTTTCTTT. Drawing the rest from reference TRBV5-6 and TRBJ1-1, the complete variable domain is DAGVTQSPTHLIKTRGQQVTLRCSPKSGHDTVSWYQQALGQGPQFIFQYYEEEERQRGNFPDRFSGHQFPNYSSELNVNALLLGDSALYLCASSLDRGGVMNTEAFFGQGTRLTVV.

This chain links TRBV18 with TRBJ2-3, with D perhaps TRBD1 or TRBD2 (5 bases each). The ends were cut back, 3 bases at V and 2 bases at J, with 15 bases in the middle. The V gene's germline CDR1 is KGHSH and CDR2 LQKENI. This CDR3 spans 16 amino acids. The CDR3 nucleotides read TGTGCCAGCTCACCCGTCGGGGCGCGGTCCACAGATACGCAGTATTTT. Protein sequence: CASSPVGARSTDTQYF.

The chain carries TRBV6-5 and TRBJ2-3; 10 bases match TRBD2. Trimming cost V 8 bases and J 4 bases; bases outside gene matches: 9. The CDR3 runs to 15 residues. Germline V gene lookup returns CDR1 MNHEY and CDR2 SVGAGI. DNA of the CDR3: TGTGCCAGCGTCCCTAGCGGGAGCAGGGCAGATACGCAGTATTTT. It yields the protein CASVPSGSRADTQYF.

The chain joins TRBV20-1 to TRBJ2-3; D remains unclear. The CDR3 is 11 residues long. Germline V lookup: CDR1 DFQATT, CDR2 SNEGSKA (reference sequence). V was pared by 3 bases and J by 9 bases, with 10 bases between. CDR3 DNA sequence: TGCAGTGCTAGCGGCCTTCCGACGCAGTATTTT. Translated, it gives CSASGLPTQYF.

This clone was recorded a few times. The chain carries TRBV27 and TRBJ2-7; 11 nucleotides align to TRBD1. The CDR3 runs to 14 residues. From germline, CDR1 is MNHEY and CDR2 SMNVEV (reference sequence). J was trimmed by 6 bases and V by 4 bases; bases with no gene match: 5. In DNA, the CDR3 is TGTGCCAGCAGTTCAGGACAGGGGGCTGGCGAGCAGTACTTC. It translates to CASSSGQGAGEQYF.

This clone was counted between two and nine times. The genes are TRBV2 and TRBJ2-1, with 11 bases identical to TRBD2. This CDR3 is built from 17 residues. V was clipped by 5 bases and J by 0 bases; unmatched bases: 6. The germline V gene encodes CDR1 SNHLY and CDR2 FYNNEI. The CDR3 region is CASSYSTSGSSYNEQFF. The DNA of the CDR3 is TGTGCCAGCAGTTACTCTACTAGCGGGAGCTCCTACAATGAGCAGTTCTTC.

The V and J genes are TRBV29-1 and TRBJ1-2, with D possibly matching TRBD1 (6 bases). CDR1 and CDR2 (germline): SQVTM, ANQGSEA. The CDR3 is made up of 13 amino acids. The V end lost 1 base, the J end lost 3 bases, and 9 bases lay between the germline ends. CDR3 residues: CSVEVAGDYGYTF. The CDR3 DNA reads TGCAGCGTTGAAGTGGCAGGGGACTATGGCTACACCTTC.

V usage is TRBV6-2 or TRBV6-3 and J usage is TRBJ2-1; D may match TRBD1 or TRBD2 (5 bases each). The CDR3 has 14 residues. Germline CDR1 and CDR2: MNHEY and SVGEGT. Trimming shortened V by 0 bases and J by 13 bases, and 16 bases separated the two germline ends. The DNA of the CDR3 is TGTGCCAGCAGTTACTCGGGTCGGGGCGCGAGACAGTTCTTC. Translation: CASSYSGRGARQFF.

This chain joins TRBV19 and TRBJ1-5, with TRBD1 matching 7 bases. Germline V gene sequence: CDR1 LNHDA, CDR2 SQIVND (reference sequence). With V trimmed by 3 bases and J by 5 bases, 4 bases remained unmatched. The CDR3 loop spans 14 amino acids. The DNA for the CDR3 is TGTGCCAGTAGTATTAGAACAGGGGATCAGCCCCAGCATTTT. It specifies CASSIRTGDQPQHF.

The J gene is TRBJ2-1, the V gene TRBV6-5, with 12 bases that match TRBD2. With V trimmed by 4 bases and J by 10 bases, 8 bases remained unmatched. The CDR3 has 15 amino acids. Germline loops: CDR1 MNHEY, CDR2 SVGAGI. This CDR3 is CASSSGLAGRNEQFF. The CDR3 DNA follows: TGTGCCAGCAGTTCCGGACTAGCGGGAAGAAACGAGCAGTTCTTC.

The chain combines TRBV24-1 with TRBJ2-1; D ambiguous. The V end lost 4 bases, the J end lost 7 bases, and 13 bases lay between the germline ends. Germline V gene data show CDR1 as KGHDR and CDR2 as SFDVKD. The CDR3 sequence is 14 residues long. CDR3 bases: TGTGCCACCAGTGAGGACGGGCCTGGGAATGAGCAGTTCTTC. Translation gives CATSEDGPGNEQFF.

The rearrangement uses TRBV5-4 and TRBJ2-7, with D perhaps TRBD2 (6 bases). The CDR3 is made up of 13 amino acids. V was shortened by 2 bases and J by 5 bases, with 11 bases between the two germline ends. The germline CDR1 and CDR2 sequences are SGHNT and YYREEE (reference sequence). The CDR3 DNA follows: TGTGCCAGCAGCTTTGGAGGGTTTGACGAGCAGTACTTC. It yields the protein CASSFGGFDEQYF.

The chain has TRBV9 and TRBJ2-7, with D perhaps matching TRBD1 (5 bases). Deletions cut 3 bases from V and 6 bases from J, with 16 bases between. Germline CDR1 reads SGDLS; CDR2 reads YYNGEE. This CDR3 region has 14 residues. CDR3 nucleotide sequence: TGTGCCAGCAGCGGGTCCCGACAAACAGGCGAGCAGTACTTC. It translates to CASSGSRQTGEQYF.

The chain carries TRBV29-1 and TRBJ2-1; D gene unclear. Germline loops: CDR1 SQVTM, CDR2 ANQGSEA. The CDR3 consists of 12 residues. Trimming removed 7 bases at V and 8 bases at J, with 15 bases between. The CDR3 DNA is TGCAGCGCCGGCTTGGCGGCTTATGAGCAGTTCTTC. As protein: CSAGLAAYEQFF.

Here the CDR3 reads CASSFRYSPLHF. CDR3 in DNA: TGTGCCAGCAGTTTTCGGTATTCACCCCTCCACTTT. The chain carries TRBV27 and TRBJ1-6; D gene unclear. The CDR3 has 12 residues. Germline V gene data show CDR1 as MNHEY and CDR2 as SMNVEV (reference sequence). V lost 3 bases and J 8 bases, leaving 5 bases between the germline ends.

The V call is TRBV19, the J call TRBJ2-7; TRBD1 matches at 7 bases. V was pared by 7 bases and J by 2 bases, with 5 bases of the junction left unmatched. The CDR3 has 13 amino acids. Germline CDR1 and CDR2: LNHDA and SQIVND (reference sequence). As DNA, the CDR3 is TGTGCCAGTAACCCAGGGGGAACCTACGAGCAGTACTTC. It specifies CASNPGGTYEQYF.

This chain links TRBV6-5 with TRBJ1-2; 8 bases align to TRBD1. Germline trimming cut 7 bases from V and 6 bases from J; bases unmatched to any gene: 7. Germline values: CDR1 MNHEY, CDR2 SVGAGI. This CDR3 region has 13 residues. The CDR3 sequence: CASNRGWRDGYTF. Here the CDR3 DNA reads TGTGCCAGCAACAGGGGGTGGAGGGATGGCTACACCTTC.